The present TCR beta chain was sequenced within a study of early T cells in non-severe SARS-CoV-2 infection. Study background: Bulk RNA from unsorted whole blood was sequenced; chains were unpaired.

This clonotype came up a few times. What it binds is not known. Mismatch with germline at one junction end may stem from a read error. Regarding the study as a whole: Sequences matched to VDJdb favored anti-spike CD8 responses, while private and CD4 specificities were missed.

Each cDNA molecule carried a unique molecular identifier. From the 5' RACE reads, TCRdb called clonotypes with MiXCR, one entry per CDR3 protein. The table shows 80,000 or so distinct CDR3 sequences, with about 16% occurring only once. The CDR3 sequence is 17 residues long. From germline, CDR1 is MNHEY and CDR2 SVGAGI. The rearrangement links TRBV6-5 to TRBJ2-3; 13 nucleotides line up with TRBD2. Sequenced sample: whole blood. The clonotype comes from an adult who was a healthcare worker with PCR-confirmed SARS-CoV-2 infection or an uninfected control (not recorded which). The CDR3, as DNA: TGTGCCGGCAGCCCCGACCCGGGACTAGCGGGGACAGATACGCAGTATTTT. Translating it yields CAGSPDPGLAGTDTQYF.